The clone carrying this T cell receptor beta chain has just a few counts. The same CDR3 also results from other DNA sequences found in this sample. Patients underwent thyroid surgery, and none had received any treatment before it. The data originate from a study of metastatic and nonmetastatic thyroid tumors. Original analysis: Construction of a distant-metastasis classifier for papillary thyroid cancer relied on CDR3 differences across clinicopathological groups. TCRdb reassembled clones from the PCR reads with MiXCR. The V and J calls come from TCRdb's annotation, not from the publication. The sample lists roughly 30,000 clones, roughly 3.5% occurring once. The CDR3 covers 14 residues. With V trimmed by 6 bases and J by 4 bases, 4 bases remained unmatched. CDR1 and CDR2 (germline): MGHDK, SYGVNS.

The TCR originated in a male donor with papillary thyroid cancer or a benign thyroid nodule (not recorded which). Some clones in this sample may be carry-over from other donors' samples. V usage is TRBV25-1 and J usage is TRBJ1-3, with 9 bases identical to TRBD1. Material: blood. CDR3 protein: CASSSDRGGNTIYF. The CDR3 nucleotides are TGTGCCAGCAGCTCGGACAGGGGAGGAAACACCATATATTTT.